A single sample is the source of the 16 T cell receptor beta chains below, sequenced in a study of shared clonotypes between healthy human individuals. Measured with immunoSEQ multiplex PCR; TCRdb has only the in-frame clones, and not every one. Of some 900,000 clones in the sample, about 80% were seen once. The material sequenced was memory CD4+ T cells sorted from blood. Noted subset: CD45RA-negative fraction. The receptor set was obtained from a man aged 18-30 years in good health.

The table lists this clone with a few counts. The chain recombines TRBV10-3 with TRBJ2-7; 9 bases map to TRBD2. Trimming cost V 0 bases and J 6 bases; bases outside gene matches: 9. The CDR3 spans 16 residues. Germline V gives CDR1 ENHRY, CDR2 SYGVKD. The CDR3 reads CAISESAGTSPGEQYF. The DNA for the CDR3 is TGTGCCATCAGTGAGTCGGCGGGGACTAGCCCTGGCGAGCAGTACTTC.

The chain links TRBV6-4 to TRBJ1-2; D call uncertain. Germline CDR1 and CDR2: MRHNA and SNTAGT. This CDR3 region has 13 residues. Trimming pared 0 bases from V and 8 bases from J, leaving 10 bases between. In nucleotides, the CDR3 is TGTGCCAGCAGTGACTCGGTCCTGGGGGGCTACACCTTC. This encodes CASSDSVLGGYTF.

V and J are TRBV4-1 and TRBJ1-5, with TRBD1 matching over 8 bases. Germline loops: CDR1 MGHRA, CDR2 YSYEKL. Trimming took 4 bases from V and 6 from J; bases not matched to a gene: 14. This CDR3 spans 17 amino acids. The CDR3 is CASSLTPQGQGSQPQHF. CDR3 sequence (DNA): TGCGCCAGCAGCCTAACTCCCCAAGGACAGGGCAGTCAGCCCCAGCATTTT.

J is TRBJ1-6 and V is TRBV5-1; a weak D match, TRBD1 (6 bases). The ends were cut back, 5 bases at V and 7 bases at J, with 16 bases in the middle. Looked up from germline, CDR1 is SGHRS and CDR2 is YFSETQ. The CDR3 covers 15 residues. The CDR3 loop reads CASRLRTDRNSPLHF. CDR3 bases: TGCGCCAGCAGGCTGCGGACAGATCGGAATTCACCCCTCCACTTT.

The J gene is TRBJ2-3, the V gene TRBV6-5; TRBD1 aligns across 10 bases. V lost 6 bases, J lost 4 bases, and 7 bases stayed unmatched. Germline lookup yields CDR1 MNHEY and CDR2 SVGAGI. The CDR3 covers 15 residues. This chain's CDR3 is CASSSGTGAPDTQYF. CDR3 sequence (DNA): TGTGCCAGCAGCTCCGGGACAGGGGCTCCAGATACGCAGTATTTT.

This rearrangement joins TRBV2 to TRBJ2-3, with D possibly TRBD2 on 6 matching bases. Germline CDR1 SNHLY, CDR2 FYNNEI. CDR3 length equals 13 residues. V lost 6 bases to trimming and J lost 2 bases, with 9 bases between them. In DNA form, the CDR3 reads TGTGCCAGCAGCAGGACTACCACAGATACGCAGTATTTT. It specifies CASSRTTTDTQYF.

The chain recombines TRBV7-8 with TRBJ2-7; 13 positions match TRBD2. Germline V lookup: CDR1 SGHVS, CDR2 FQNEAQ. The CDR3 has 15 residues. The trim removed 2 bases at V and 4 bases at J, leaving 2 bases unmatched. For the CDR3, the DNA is TGTGCCAGCAGCTTAAGGACTAGCGGGGGTTACGAGCAGTACTTC. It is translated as CASSLRTSGGYEQYF. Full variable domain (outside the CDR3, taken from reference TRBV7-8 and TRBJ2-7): GAGVSQSPRYKVAKRGQDVALRCDPISGHVSLFWYQQALGQGPEFLTYFQNEAQLDKSGLPSDRFFAERPEGSVSTLKIQRTQQEDSAVYLCASSLRTSGGYEQYFGPGTRLTVT.

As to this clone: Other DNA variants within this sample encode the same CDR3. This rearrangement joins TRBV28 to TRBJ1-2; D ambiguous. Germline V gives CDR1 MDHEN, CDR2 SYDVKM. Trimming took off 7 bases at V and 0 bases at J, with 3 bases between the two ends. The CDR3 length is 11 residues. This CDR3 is CASTSNYGYTF. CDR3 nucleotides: TGTGCCAGCACCTCTAACTATGGCTACACCTTC.

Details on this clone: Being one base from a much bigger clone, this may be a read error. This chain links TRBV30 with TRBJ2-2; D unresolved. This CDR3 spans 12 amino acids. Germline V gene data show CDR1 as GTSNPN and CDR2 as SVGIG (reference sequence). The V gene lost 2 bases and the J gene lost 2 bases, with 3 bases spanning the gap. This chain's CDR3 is CAWSRNTGELFF. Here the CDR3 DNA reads TGTGCCTGGAGTCGTAACACCGGGGAGCTGTTTTTT.

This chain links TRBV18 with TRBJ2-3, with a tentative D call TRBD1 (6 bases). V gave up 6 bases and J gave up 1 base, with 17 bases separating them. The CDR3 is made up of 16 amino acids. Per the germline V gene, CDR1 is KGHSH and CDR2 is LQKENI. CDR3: CASSPQTGGGTDTQYF. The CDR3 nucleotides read TGTGCCAGCTCTCCTCAGACAGGAGGTGGCACAGATACGCAGTATTTT.

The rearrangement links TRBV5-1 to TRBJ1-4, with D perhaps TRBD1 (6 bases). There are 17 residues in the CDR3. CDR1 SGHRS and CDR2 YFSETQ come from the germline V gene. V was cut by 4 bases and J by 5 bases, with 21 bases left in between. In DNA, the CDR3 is TGCGCCAGCAGCACACATCCGATACAGGGCCCCAATGAAAAACTGTTTTTT. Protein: CASSTHPIQGPNEKLFF.

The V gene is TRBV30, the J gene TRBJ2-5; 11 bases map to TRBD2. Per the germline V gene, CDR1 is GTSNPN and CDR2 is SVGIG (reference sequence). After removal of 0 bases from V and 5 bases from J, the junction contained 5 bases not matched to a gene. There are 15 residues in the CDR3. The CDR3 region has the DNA TGTGCCTGGAGTGTAGGTAGCGGGGGGGCCGAGACCCAGTACTTC. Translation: CAWSVGSGGAETQYF. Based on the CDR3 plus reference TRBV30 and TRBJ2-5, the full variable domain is SQTIHQWPATLVQPVGSPLSLECTVEGTSNPNLYWYRQAAGRGLQLLFYSVGIGQISSEVPQNLSASRPQDRQFILSSKKLLLSDSGFYLCAWSVGSGGAETQYFGPGTRLLVL.

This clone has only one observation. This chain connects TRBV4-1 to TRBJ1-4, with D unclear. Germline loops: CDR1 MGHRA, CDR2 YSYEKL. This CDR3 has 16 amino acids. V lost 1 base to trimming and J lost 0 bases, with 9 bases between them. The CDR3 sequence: CASSQALIATNEKLFF. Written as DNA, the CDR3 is TGCGCCAGCAGCCAAGCGCTGATTGCAACTAATGAAAAACTGTTTTTT.

CDR3 bases: TGTGCCAGCAGCGTTGGGGGCCTGCGGGTAGGAGAGACCCAGTACTTC. It yields the protein CASSVGGLRVGETQYF. The rearrangement joins TRBV9 to TRBJ2-5; the D gene is possibly TRBD1 (6 bases). Looked up from germline, CDR1 is SGDLS and CDR2 is YYNGEE. The CDR3 consists of 16 residues. The germline V and J ends were trimmed by 2 bases and 4 bases, with 18 bases remaining between them.

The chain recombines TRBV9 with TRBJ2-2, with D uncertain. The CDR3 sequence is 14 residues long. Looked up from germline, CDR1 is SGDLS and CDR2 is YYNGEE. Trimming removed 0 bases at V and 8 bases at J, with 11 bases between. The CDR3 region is CASSVGPMRGELFF. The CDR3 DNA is TGTGCCAGCAGCGTAGGGCCTATGCGGGGGGAGCTGTTTTTT.

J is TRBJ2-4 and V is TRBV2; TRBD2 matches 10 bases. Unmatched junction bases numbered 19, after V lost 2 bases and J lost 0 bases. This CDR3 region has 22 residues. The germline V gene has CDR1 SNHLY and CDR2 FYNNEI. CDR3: CASSEKSGLAGVGLIAKNIQYF. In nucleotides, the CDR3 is TGTGCCAGCAGTGAAAAAAGTGGGCTAGCGGGAGTGGGGCTAATAGCCAAAAACATTCAGTACTTC.